The following is a TCR beta chain sequence with its context. The sample is drawn from a study of blood T cell repertoires in COVID-19. Produced via immunoSEQ multiplex PCR; TCRdb's table is partial and in-frame only. The table shows roughly 200,000 clones, with 83% occurring only once. The CDR3 has 17 residues. V was trimmed by 4 bases and J by 0 bases, leaving 17 bases between them. CDR1 is SGHTS, CDR2 YDEGEE, per germline. Sequenced: peripheral blood. The receptor comes from a man aged 40-55 years with active or convalescent COVID-19. The chain has TRBV5-8 and TRBJ1-3; TRBD1 is a possible D gene (5 bases). CDR3 DNA: TGTGCCAGCAGCCTCCATCCGGGACTGAACTCTGGAAACACCATATATTTT. This gives the protein CASSLHPGLNSGNTIYF.